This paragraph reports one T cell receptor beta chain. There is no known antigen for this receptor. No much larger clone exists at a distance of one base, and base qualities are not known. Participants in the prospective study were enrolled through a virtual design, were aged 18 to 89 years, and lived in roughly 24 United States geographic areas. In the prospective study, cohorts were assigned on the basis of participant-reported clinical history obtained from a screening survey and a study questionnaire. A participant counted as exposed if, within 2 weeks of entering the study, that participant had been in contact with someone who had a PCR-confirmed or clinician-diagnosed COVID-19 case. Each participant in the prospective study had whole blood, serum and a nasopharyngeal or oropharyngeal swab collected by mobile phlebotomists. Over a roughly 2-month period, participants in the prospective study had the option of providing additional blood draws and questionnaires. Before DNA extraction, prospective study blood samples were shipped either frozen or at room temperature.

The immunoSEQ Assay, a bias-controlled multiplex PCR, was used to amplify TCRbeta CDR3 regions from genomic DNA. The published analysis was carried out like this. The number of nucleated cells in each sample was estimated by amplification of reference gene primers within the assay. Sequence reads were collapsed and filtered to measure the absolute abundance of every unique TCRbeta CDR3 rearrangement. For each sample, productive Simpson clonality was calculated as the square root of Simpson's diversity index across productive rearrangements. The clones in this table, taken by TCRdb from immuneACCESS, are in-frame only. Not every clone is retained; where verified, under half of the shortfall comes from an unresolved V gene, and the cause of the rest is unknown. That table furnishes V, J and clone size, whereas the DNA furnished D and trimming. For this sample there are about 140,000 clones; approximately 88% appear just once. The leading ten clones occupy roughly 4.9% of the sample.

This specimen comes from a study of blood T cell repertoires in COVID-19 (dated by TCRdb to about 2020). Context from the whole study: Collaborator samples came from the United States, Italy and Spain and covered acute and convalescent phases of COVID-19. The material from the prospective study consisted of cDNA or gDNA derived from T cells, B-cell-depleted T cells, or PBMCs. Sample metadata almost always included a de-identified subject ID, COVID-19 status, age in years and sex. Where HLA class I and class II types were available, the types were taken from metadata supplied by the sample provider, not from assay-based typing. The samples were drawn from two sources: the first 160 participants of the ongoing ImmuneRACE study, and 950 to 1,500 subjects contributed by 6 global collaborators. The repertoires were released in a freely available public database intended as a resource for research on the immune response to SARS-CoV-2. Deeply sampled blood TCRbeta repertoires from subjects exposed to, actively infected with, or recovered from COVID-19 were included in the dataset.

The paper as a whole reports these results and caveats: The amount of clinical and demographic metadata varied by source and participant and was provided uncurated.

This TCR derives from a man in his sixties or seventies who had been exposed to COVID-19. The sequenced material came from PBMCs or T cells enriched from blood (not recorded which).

In nucleotide form, the sequence is TGTGCCAGCAGCTTGGACGGACAGGGGGCAACAGATACGCAGTATTTT. Its translation is CASSLDGQGATDTQYF. The sequence links TRBV5-8 to TRBJ2-3; 11 bases in the junction line up with TRBD1. As encoded in the germline V gene, CDR1 is SGHTS while CDR2 is YDEGEE. V is trimmed back by 0 bases and J by 3 bases, and the junction contains 3 bases that no gene match accounts for. The CDR3 numbers 16 residues from cysteine through phenylalanine. The read is trimmed to its CDR3 DNA, 48 bases read in frame from base 1.